The sequence of this T cell receptor beta chain was determined in a study of cytomegalovirus exposure and HLA in healthy donors. Background on the study: A previous analysis identified 117 million unique TCR beta sequences derived from roughly 180 million T cells.

PCR primers comprised 60 Vbeta and 13 Jbeta primers. The assay was immunoSEQ multiplex PCR, and TCRdb's table has in-frame clones only and misses some. The sample consists of 150,000 to 200,000 clones, almost 85% of them appearing once. Study-level points and caveats: In a later analysis, at a false discovery rate of 0.05, 15,000 to 20,000 TCR beta sequences matched HLA alleles. TCR beta V- and J-gene trimming was later associated with a missense DCLRE1C variant.

Germline CDR1 reads SGHRS; CDR2 reads YFSETQ. Trimming cost V 3 bases and J 4 bases; bases outside gene matches: 4. This CDR3 is 14 amino acids long. Note on this clone: Its antigen is as yet unknown.

The V gene is TRBV5-1, the J gene TRBJ1-3; 7 bases map to TRBD1. Sequencing was done on a sample of PBMCs. This TCR was recovered from a woman aged 50 to 65 in good health and CMV-seronegative. For the CDR3, the DNA is TGCGCCAGCAGCTCCAGGGGGAAGGGAAACACCATATATTTT. Its protein is CASSSRGKGNTIYF.